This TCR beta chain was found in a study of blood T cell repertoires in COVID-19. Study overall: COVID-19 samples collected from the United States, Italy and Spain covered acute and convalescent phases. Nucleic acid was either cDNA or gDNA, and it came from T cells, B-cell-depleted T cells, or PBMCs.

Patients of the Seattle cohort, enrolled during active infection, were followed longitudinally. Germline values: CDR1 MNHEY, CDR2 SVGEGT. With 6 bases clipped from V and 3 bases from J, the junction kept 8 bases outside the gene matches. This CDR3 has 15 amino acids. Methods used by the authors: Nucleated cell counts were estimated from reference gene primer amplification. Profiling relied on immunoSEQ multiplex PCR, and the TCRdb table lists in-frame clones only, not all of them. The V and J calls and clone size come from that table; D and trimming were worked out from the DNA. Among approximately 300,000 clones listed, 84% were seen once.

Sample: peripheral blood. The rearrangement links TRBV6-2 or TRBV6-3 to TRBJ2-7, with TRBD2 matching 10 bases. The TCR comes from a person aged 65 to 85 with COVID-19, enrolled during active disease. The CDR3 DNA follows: TGTGCCAGCAGCCAGCCCGGACTAGCGGTCTACGAGCAGTACTTC. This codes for CASSQPGLAVYEQYF.